Here is one T cell receptor beta chain with its context. The antigen remains unidentified. V shed 1 base and J shed 7 bases, with 11 bases lying between them. Germline CDR1 ENHRY, CDR2 SYGVKD. This CDR3 is built from 15 residues. In TCRdb, the reads were re-called with MiXCR into one record per CDR3 protein. This repertoire shows just under 550,000 distinct CDR3 sequences, roughly 29% found once; its top ten account for approximately 13%. These data originate in a study of T cell repertoires in cytomegalovirus infection. About the study: Matching HLA type and CMV infection were both indicated by public TCR beta signatures. General study results and limits: Summed public TCR beta family frequency identified CMV carriers bearing the relevant HLA. The ex vivo response was dominated by HLA-C-restricted CMV-specific TCR beta clonotypes.

Sequenced material: PBMCs. The TCR was taken from a human donor in good health (CMV status not recorded). Some clones in this sample may be carry-over from other donors' samples. The chain uses TRBV10-3 and TRBJ1-6; weak D call: TRBD1 (5 bases). DNA of the CDR3: TGTGCCATCAGTGAGTTGGGGACTCGAAATTCACCCCTCCACTTT. It yields the protein CAISELGTRNSPLHF.